These T cell receptor beta chains were read from a single sample in a study of patients and donors after allogeneic stem cell transplantation. TCRdb reprocessed the RT-PCR reads with MiXCR, giving one entry per CDR3 protein. Of about 960,000 distinct CDR3 sequences detected, approximately 19% appear once; the ten largest clones hold roughly 6%. What was sequenced was blood, either unsorted or a sorted T cell fraction (not recorded which). Receptor source: a human donor who was either an allogeneic HSCT recipient or a stem cell or donor lymphocyte infusion donor (not recorded which). It is not recorded whose cells these are; they may come from a transplant donor. Both conserved end residues are part of each CDR3. The D gene is left open where the match is weak. Rows give clone size only sometimes, using once, few, many, or a class for an expanded clone.

d_call: .
v_call: TRBV2
clone_size: .
j_call: TRBJ2-7
cdr3_nt: TGTGCCAGCAGTCGGGACACCTATCCTACGAAGGAGCAGTACTTC
cdr3_aa: CASSRDTYPTKEQYF

d_call: .
v_call: TRBV29-1
clone_size: few
j_call: TRBJ2-7
cdr3_nt: TGCAGCGTCGCTCTACCAGGGGACTGGAGCTCCTACGAGCAGTACTTC
cdr3_aa: CSVALPGDWSSYEQYF

d_call: .
v_call: TRBV12-3/TRBV12-4
clone_size: few
j_call: TRBJ1-1
cdr3_nt: TGTGCCAGCGGATTGTTGGCTGAAGCTTTCTTT
cdr3_aa: CASGLLAEAFF

d_call: .
v_call: TRBV6-2/TRBV6-3
clone_size: .
j_call: TRBJ2-5
cdr3_nt: TGTGCCAGCAGTTACAGAAGCCCTCCTCCCAGAGAGACCCAGTACTTC
cdr3_aa: CASSYRSPPPRETQYF

d_call: .
v_call: TRBV7-3
clone_size: .
j_call: TRBJ1-2
cdr3_nt: TGTGCCAGCAGCTTAACTGCCAATGATGGCTACACCTTC
cdr3_aa: CASSLTANDGYTF

d_call: .
v_call: TRBV4-1
clone_size: .
j_call: TRBJ1-2
cdr3_nt: TGCGCCAGCAGCCAACAATCCGGGACCTTCTATGGCTACACCTTC
cdr3_aa: CASSQQSGTFYGYTF

d_call: .
v_call: TRBV6-2/TRBV6-3
clone_size: .
j_call: TRBJ2-3
cdr3_nt: TGTGCCAGCAGTTACTCGGGTTGGGACATCACAGATACGCAGTATTTT
cdr3_aa: CASSYSGWDITDTQYF

d_call: .
v_call: TRBV4-1
clone_size: many
j_call: TRBJ2-3
cdr3_nt: TGCGCCAGCAGCCAAGGTAGAGCAGATACGCAGTATTTT
cdr3_aa: CASSQGRADTQYF

d_call: TRBD1
v_call: TRBV14
clone_size: .
j_call: TRBJ2-5
cdr3_nt: TGTGCCAGCAGCCAAGACGGGACAGGGAATGGGGAGACCCAGTACTTC
cdr3_aa: CASSQDGTGNGETQYF

d_call: .
v_call: TRBV12-3/TRBV12-4
clone_size: few
j_call: TRBJ2-1
cdr3_nt: TGTGCCAGCAGCCAACCCCTAGGTGAGCAGTTCTTC
cdr3_aa: CASSQPLGEQFF

d_call: .
v_call: TRBV20-1
clone_size: few
j_call: TRBJ1-1
cdr3_nt: TGCAGTGCTAGACTGTGGCAGCCTCGCGGGGTGAACACTGAAGCTTTCTTT
cdr3_aa: CSARLWQPRGVNTEAFF

d_call: TRBD1
v_call: TRBV29-1
clone_size: .
j_call: TRBJ2-1
cdr3_nt: TGCAGCGTTGACAGGGGGCCACTCAATGAGCAGTTCTTC
cdr3_aa: CSVDRGPLNEQFF

d_call: TRBD1
v_call: TRBV4-3
clone_size: few
j_call: TRBJ1-4
cdr3_nt: TGCGCCAGCAGCCAGGCACAGGGGGCAGGGGAAAAACTGTTTTTT
cdr3_aa: CASSQAQGAGEKLFF

d_call: .
v_call: TRBV12-3/TRBV12-4
clone_size: few
j_call: TRBJ2-5
cdr3_nt: TGTGCCAGCACGACAGGTCCTTCGTACCAAGAGACCCAGTACTTC
cdr3_aa: CASTTGPSYQETQYF

d_call: TRBD1
v_call: TRBV6-1
clone_size: .
j_call: TRBJ2-7
cdr3_nt: TGTGCCAGCAGTCATTACCGGGACAGGCCTACCTACGAGCAGTACTTC
cdr3_aa: CASSHYRDRPTYEQYF

d_call: TRBD1
v_call: TRBV10-3
clone_size: .
j_call: TRBJ1-1
cdr3_nt: TGTGCCATCAGCGAGTGGAGCCAGGGGGCGATTGAAGCTTTCTTT
cdr3_aa: CAISEWSQGAIEAFF

d_call: TRBD1
v_call: TRBV15
clone_size: .
j_call: TRBJ2-1
cdr3_nt: TGTGCCACCAGCCGGGGACAGGAGCGCTACAATGAGCAGTTCTTC
cdr3_aa: CATSRGQERYNEQFF

d_call: .
v_call: TRBV28
clone_size: .
j_call: TRBJ2-4
cdr3_nt: TGTGCCAGCAGTTCCGGGACGGTAGCCAAAAACATTCAGTACTTC
cdr3_aa: CASSSGTVAKNIQYF

d_call: .
v_call: TRBV20-1
clone_size: few
j_call: TRBJ2-7
cdr3_nt: TGCAGTGCTAGGCAGGAATACGAGCAGTACTTC
cdr3_aa: CSARQEYEQYF

d_call: .
v_call: TRBV29-1
clone_size: .
j_call: TRBJ1-1
cdr3_nt: TGCAGCGTTGGGTCCCCCGGGCCAGCGACGTATGAAGCTTTCTTT
cdr3_aa: CSVGSPGPATYEAFF

d_call: .
v_call: TRBV25-1
clone_size: few
j_call: TRBJ1-4
cdr3_nt: TGTGCCAGCAGCCCCGAGAGGGGGGGGGACGAAAAACTGTTTTTT
cdr3_aa: CASSPERGGDEKLFF

d_call: .
v_call: TRBV5-1
clone_size: .
j_call: TRBJ1-1
cdr3_nt: TGCGCCAGCAACCCGGGGAGGGGCGGCATGAACACTGAAGCTTTCTTT
cdr3_aa: CASNPGRGGMNTEAFF